A selection of T cell receptor beta chains follows, all from one sample in a study of human T cells and chemical hapten exposure. Via MiXCR, TCRdb re-called the RACE reads, giving one row per CDR3 protein. The sample consists of around 100,000 distinct CDR3 sequences, 9.5% to 14% of them appearing once. This material consisted of whole blood, taken in connection with sensitization to the hapten diphenylcyclopropenone (DPC). These receptors were collected from a woman aged 60-75 years with alopecia areata. Some clones in this sample may be carry-over from other donors' samples. CDR3s include the opening cysteine and the closing phenylalanine or tryptophan. The D gene is left open where the match is weak. Size is omitted from some rows. Given values are once, few, many or a class for expanded clones.

v_call	clone_size	j_call	cdr3_length	d_call	cdr3_nt	cdr3_aa
TRBV27	-	TRBJ2-6	15	-	TGTGCCAGCAGTTTTATTGGCTCTGGGGCCAACGTCCTGACTTTC	CASSFIGSGANVLTF
TRBV3-1	many	TRBJ1-1	15	TRBD1	TGTGCCAGCAGCCGAGACCGGGACAGGGGGGCTGAAGCTTTCTTT	CASSRDRDRGAEAFF
TRBV30	few	TRBJ2-5	14	-	TGTGCCTGGAGTGTACCCAGGGAGATTGAGACCCAGTACTTC	CAWSVPREIETQYF
TRBV7-9	-	TRBJ2-5	14	-	TGTGCCAGCAGCTTGTTTGGCAGTGAAGAGACCCAGTACTTC	CASSLFGSEETQYF
TRBV20-1	few	TRBJ1-2	14	-	TGCAGTGCTAGAGATTATCGGGGTTTGCGGGGCTACACCTTC	CSARDYRGLRGYTF
TRBV13	many	TRBJ2-1	17	TRBD1	TGTGCCAGCAGCTTAGCCGTAGGACAGGGGTCGGGCAATGAGCAGTTCTTC	CASSLAVGQGSGNEQFF
TRBV12-3/TRBV12-4	many	TRBJ1-4	13	-	TGTGCCAGCTGGGGGTTAGGCAATGAAAAACTGTTTTTT	CASWGLGNEKLFF
TRBV30	-	TRBJ2-7	14	-	TGTGCCTGGAGAGGCTCCCTAAGCCTCTACGGGCAGTACTTC	CAWRGSLSLYGQYF
TRBV10-2	-	TRBJ2-5	13	-	TGCGCCAGCAGTGAGCAGGGTTTAGAGACCCAGTACTTC	CASSEQGLETQYF
TRBV4-1	many	TRBJ1-6	15	-	TGCGCCAGCAGCCCCACTCAGGGAGATAATTCACCCCTCCACTTT	CASSPTQGDNSPLHF
TRBV30	few	TRBJ1-2	11	-	TGTGCCTGGAGTGCCGGCGGGGGCTACACCTTC	CAWSAGGGYTF
TRBV19	-	TRBJ2-7	14	TRBD1	TGTGCCAGTAGGGTGACAGGGTCGTCCTACGAGCAGTACTTC	CASRVTGSSYEQYF
TRBV9	many	TRBJ1-6	14	-	TGTGCCAGCAGCCACGGCACCTATAATTCACCCCTCCACTTT	CASSHGTYNSPLHF
TRBV2	many	TRBJ2-1	17	TRBD2	TGTGCCAGCAGTGTACACACGGGGGGGCCCTCCTACAATGAGCAGTTCTTC	CASSVHTGGPSYNEQFF
TRBV4-2	-	TRBJ1-2	15	-	TGTGCCAGCAGCCAAGTGACCCCAGATAACTATGGCTACACCTTC	CASSQVTPDNYGYTF
TRBV6-1	-	TRBJ1-5	10	-	TGTGCCAGCAGTCAAGGCGGTAGGCATTTT	CASSQGGRHF
TRBV6-6	-	TRBJ2-1	18	-	TGTGCCAGCAGTTACTCAGTCCCTGCGGCCGCCTCCTACAATGAGCAGTTCTTC	CASSYSVPAAASYNEQFF
TRBV30	few	TRBJ2-7	13	-	TGTGCCTGGAGTAGCGGCGGGCGCTACGAGCAGTACTTC	CAWSSGGRYEQYF
TRBV7-6	many	TRBJ1-1	15	-	TGTGCCAGCAGCCGGGGGGCTGGGGCGGACACTGAAGCTTTCTTT	CASSRGAGADTEAFF
TRBV6-5	-	TRBJ1-1	15	-	TGTGCCAGCAGTTACGCAAACAGGGTGAACACTGAAGCTTTCTTT	CASSYANRVNTEAFF
TRBV5-1	few	TRBJ2-1	14	-	TGCGCCAGCAGCCGGACAACCTCCTACAATGAGCAGTTCTTC	CASSRTTSYNEQFF
TRBV19	few	TRBJ1-5	15	-	TGTGCCAGTAGTATTGGTTGGCAGATCAATCAGCCCCAGCATTTT	CASSIGWQINQPQHF
TRBV29-1	many	TRBJ2-7	15	-	TGCAGCGTTCAACACGGGTCTACATCCTCCTACGAGCAGTACTTC	CSVQHGSTSSYEQYF
TRBV7-2	-	TRBJ1-2	14	TRBD1	TGTGCCAGCAGCTGGGGACAGGGAGAGGGTGGCTACACCTTC	CASSWGQGEGGYTF
TRBV6-1	-	TRBJ1-2	13	-	TGTGCCAGCAGTGAGGGGGGTTCTTATGGCTACACCTTC	CASSEGGSYGYTF
TRBV6-5	-	TRBJ1-1	13	-	TGTGCCAGCAGGAGGGGTACCGGGTCTGAAGCTTTCTTT	CASRRGTGSEAFF
TRBV6-2/TRBV6-3	-	TRBJ2-7	14	-	TGTGCCAGCAGCCCCTTCATCGGGAACTACGAGCAGTACTTC	CASSPFIGNYEQYF
TRBV19	-	TRBJ1-2	14	-	TGTGCCAGTAGGCGGGACGGGCAAAACTATGGCTACACCTTC	CASRRDGQNYGYTF
TRBV7-3	many	TRBJ2-3	17	TRBD2	TGTGCCAGCAGCCCCCAAGGACTAGCGGGAATTGCAGATACGCAGTATTTT	CASSPQGLAGIADTQYF
TRBV5-4	many	TRBJ2-5	15	-	TGTGCCAGCAGCCCCTCGCCAGGACGGGATGAGACCCAGTACTTC	CASSPSPGRDETQYF
TRBV12-5	many	TRBJ1-2	12	-	TGTGCTAGTGGTCAGGGCCTCTATGGCTACACCTTC	CASGQGLYGYTF
TRBV29-1	-	TRBJ1-1	12	-	TGCAGCGGCCAGGCCATGAACACTGAAGCTTTCTTT	CSGQAMNTEAFF
TRBV19	few	TRBJ1-2	12	-	TGTGCCAGTACGGCAAAAAGCTATGGCTACACCTTC	CASTAKSYGYTF
TRBV2	many	TRBJ2-7	13	TRBD2	TGTGCCAGTGCCCGGGAGGAGGGCTCCGAGCAGTACTTC	CASAREEGSEQYF
TRBV7-9	many	TRBJ2-7	15	TRBD1	TGTGCCAGCAGCTTAGAAGGGGGCGGATCCTACGAGCAGTACTTC	CASSLEGGGSYEQYF
TRBV9	many	TRBJ2-5	16	TRBD2	TGTGCCAGCAGCATCCGCCGCGGCGGGGGGGTTGAGACCCAGTACTTC	CASSIRRGGGVETQYF
TRBV5-1	many	TRBJ2-1	13	-	TGCGCCAGCAGCTTGGAGACCTACAATGAGCAGTTCTTC	CASSLETYNEQFF